This T cell receptor beta chain was recorded in a study of CD8+ T cells in alopecia areata. Study-wide results and caveats: When scalp samples are sequenced, resident alphabeta T cells of normal skin are also captured.

Following RNA extraction, reverse transcription yielded cDNA that acted as the sequencing template. Using immunoSEQ multiplex PCR, the repertoire was profiled, and TCRdb retains in-frame clones only, with some absent. Of around 97,000 clones listed, approximately 52% are singletons. Comment on this clone: Its cognate antigen is unknown.

This CDR3 has 14 residues. Germline CDR1 MNHNY, CDR2 SVGAGI (reference sequence). V lost 5 bases and J lost 1, with 11 bases in between. The sequenced sample consisted of CD4+ T cells sorted from blood. This chain uses TRBV6-6 with TRBJ2-5, with D perhaps assigned TRBD1 or TRBD2 (6 bases each). This TCR came from a human donor in good health. This CDR3 is CASSPPGAQETQYF. Written as DNA, the CDR3 is TGTGCCAGCAGTCCCCCGGGGGCCCAAGAGACCCAGTACTTC.